The clone carrying this TCR beta chain showed up many times. The antigen remains undetermined. With a duration under 2 months, the hyperthyroidism was newly diagnosed in patients aged 18 to 65. It was RNA transcripts that yielded the amplified TCR beta CDR3 regions. TCR CDR3 underwent first-round RT-PCR with the HTBI primer set. From the multiplex PCR reads, TCRdb called clonotypes with MiXCR, one entry per CDR3 protein. This sample carries approximately 400,000 distinct CDR3 sequences, approximately 14% of them seen once, and the ten largest clones take 9.5% to 11%. From germline, CDR1 is KGHSH and CDR2 LQKENI. This CDR3 is 16 amino acids long. V was pared by 2 bases and J by 1 base, with 6 bases of the junction left unmatched. This sample was included in a study of T cells in Graves' hyperthyroidism and ophthalmopathy. Study-wide results and limits: Most thyroid clonotypes expanded above 0.001 appeared in blood too.

The receptor was derived from a woman aged 55-70 years with Graves' hyperthyroidism. This chain connects TRBV18 to TRBJ1-1; 8 nucleotides agree with TRBD1. The sample taken for sequencing was blood. The DNA for the CDR3 is TGTGCCAGCTCACCAATGGCAGGGGGCTCGAACACTGAAGCTTTCTTT. As protein: CASSPMAGGSNTEAFF.